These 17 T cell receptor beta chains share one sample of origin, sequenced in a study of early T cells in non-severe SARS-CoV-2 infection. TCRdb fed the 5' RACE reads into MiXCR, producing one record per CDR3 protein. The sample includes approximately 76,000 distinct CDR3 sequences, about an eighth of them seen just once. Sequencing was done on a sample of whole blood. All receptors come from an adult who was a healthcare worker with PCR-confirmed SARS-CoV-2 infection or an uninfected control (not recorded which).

The CDR3 spells CAISSGTSSETQYF. As DNA, the CDR3 is TGTGCCATCAGTTCCGGGACTAGCTCAGAGACCCAGTACTTC. The chain carries TRBV10-3 and TRBJ2-5; 9 nucleotides line up with TRBD2. CDR1 is ENHRY and CDR2 is SYGVKD in the germline V gene. This CDR3 region has 14 residues. V trimming: 5 bases; J trimming: 4 bases; junction bases outside the gene matches: 5.

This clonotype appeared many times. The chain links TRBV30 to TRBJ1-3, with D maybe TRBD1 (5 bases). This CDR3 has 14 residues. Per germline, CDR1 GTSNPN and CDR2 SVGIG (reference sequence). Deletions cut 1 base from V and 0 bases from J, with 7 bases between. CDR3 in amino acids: CAWSEGFSGNTIYF. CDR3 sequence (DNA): TGTGCCTGGAGTGAGGGGTTCTCTGGAAACACCATATATTTT.

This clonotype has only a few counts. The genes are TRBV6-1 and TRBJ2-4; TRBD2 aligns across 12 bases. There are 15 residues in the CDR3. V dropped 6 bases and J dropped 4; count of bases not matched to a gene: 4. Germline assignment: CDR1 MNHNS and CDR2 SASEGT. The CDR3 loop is CASRPGLAGKNIQYF. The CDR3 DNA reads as TGTGCCAGCAGACCCGGACTAGCGGGGAAAAACATTCAGTACTTC.

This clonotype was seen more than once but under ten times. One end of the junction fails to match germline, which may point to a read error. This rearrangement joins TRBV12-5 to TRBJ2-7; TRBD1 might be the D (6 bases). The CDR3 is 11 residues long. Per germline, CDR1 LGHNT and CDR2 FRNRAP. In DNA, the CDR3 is TGTGCTAGTGGTCTGGACAGTCACGGGCACTTC. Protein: CASGLDSHGHF.

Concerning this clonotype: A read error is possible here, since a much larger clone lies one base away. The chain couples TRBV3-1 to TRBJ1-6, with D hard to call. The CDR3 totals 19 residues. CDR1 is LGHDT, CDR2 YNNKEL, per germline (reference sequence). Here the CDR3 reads CAGSQGPFKGQGMNSPLHF. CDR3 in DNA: TGTGCCGGCAGCCAAGGACCCTTTAAAGGCCAAGGGATGAATTCACCCCTCCACTTT.

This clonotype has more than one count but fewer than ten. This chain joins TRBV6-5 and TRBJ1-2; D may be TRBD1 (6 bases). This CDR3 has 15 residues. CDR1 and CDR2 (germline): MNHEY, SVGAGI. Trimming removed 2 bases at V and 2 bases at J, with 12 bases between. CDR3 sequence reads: CASSYGDNLNYGYTF. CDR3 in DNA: TGTGCCAGCAGTTACGGGGACAACCTCAACTATGGCTACACCTTC.

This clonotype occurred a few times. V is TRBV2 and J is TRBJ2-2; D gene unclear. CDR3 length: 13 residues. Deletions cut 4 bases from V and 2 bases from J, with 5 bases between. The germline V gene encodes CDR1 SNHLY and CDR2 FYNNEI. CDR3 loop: CASSVRNTGELFF. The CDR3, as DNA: TGTGCCAGCAGTGTCAGAAACACCGGGGAGCTGTTTTTT.

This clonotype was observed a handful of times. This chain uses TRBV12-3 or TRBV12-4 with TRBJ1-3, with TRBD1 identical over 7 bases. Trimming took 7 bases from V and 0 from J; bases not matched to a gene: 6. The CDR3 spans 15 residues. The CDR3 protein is CASTQGGRSGNTIYF. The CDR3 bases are TGTGCCAGCACCCAGGGGGGCCGCTCTGGAAACACCATATATTTT.

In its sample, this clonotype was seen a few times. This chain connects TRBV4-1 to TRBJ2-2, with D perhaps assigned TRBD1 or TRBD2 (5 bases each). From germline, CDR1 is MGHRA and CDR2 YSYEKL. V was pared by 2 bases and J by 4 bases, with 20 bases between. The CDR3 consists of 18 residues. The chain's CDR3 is CASSQFGTSGEFTGELFF. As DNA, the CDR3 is TGCGCCAGCAGCCAATTCGGGACCTCCGGAGAATTCACCGGGGAGCTGTTTTTT.

The DNA of the CDR3 is TGTGCCAGCAGCCCTCGCGGACAGGGAAGGAGAAACTATGGCTACACCTTC. Protein: CASSPRGQGRRNYGYTF. The chain has TRBV3-1 and TRBJ1-2; 8 bases fit TRBD1. Germline loops: CDR1 LGHDT, CDR2 YNNKEL (reference sequence). This CDR3 region has 17 residues. The J segment lost 2 bases and the V segment lost 4 bases, leaving 12 bases of the junction unmatched.

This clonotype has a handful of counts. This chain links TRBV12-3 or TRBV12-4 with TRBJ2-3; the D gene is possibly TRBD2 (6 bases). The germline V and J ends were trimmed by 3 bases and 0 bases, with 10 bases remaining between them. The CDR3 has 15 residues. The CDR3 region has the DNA TGTGCCAGCAGTTTGTCGGGACTCAGCACAGATACGCAGTATTTT. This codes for CASSLSGLSTDTQYF.

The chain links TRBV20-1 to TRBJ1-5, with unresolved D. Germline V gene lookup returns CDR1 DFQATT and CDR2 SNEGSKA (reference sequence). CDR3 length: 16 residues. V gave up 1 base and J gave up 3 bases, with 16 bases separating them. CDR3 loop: CSARVAAQPVNQPQHF. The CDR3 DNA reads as TGCAGTGCTAGAGTTGCGGCACAGCCTGTCAATCAGCCCCAGCATTTT.

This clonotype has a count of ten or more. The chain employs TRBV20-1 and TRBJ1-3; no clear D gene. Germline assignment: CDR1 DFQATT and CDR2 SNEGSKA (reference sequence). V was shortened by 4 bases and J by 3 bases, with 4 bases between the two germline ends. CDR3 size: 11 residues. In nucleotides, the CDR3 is TGCAGTGCTACTAATGGAAACACCATATATTTT. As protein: CSATNGNTIYF.

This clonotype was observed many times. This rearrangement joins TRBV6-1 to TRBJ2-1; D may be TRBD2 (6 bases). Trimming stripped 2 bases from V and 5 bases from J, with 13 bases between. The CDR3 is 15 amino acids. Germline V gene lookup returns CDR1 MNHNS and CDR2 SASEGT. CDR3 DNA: TGTGCCAGCAGTGAACTGGCGGGGTTCGACAATGAGCAGTTCTTC. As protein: CASSELAGFDNEQFF.

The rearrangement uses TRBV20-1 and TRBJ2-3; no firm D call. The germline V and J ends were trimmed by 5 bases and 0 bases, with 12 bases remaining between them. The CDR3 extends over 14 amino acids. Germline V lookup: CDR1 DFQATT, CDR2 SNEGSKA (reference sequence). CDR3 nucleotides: TGCAGTGCTGAGGACGCAAGAAGCACAGATACGCAGTATTTT. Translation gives CSAEDARSTDTQYF.

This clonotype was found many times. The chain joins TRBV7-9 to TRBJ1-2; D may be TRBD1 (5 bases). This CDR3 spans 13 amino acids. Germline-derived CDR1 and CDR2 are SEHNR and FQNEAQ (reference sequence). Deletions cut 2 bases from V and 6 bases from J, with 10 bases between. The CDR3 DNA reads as TGTGCCAGCAGCTTAAGCCAGGGCAATGGCTACACCTTC. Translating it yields CASSLSQGNGYTF.

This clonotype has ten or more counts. CDR3 protein: CAISDVGSREQYF. DNA for the CDR3: TGTGCCATCAGTGATGTAGGGTCCCGGGAGCAGTATTTT. The rearrangement uses TRBV10-3 and TRBJ2-3, with D perhaps TRBD2 (5 bases). CDR1 ENHRY and CDR2 SYGVKD come from the germline V gene. The V gene lost 3 bases and the J gene lost 11 bases, with 15 bases spanning the gap. The CDR3 covers 13 residues.